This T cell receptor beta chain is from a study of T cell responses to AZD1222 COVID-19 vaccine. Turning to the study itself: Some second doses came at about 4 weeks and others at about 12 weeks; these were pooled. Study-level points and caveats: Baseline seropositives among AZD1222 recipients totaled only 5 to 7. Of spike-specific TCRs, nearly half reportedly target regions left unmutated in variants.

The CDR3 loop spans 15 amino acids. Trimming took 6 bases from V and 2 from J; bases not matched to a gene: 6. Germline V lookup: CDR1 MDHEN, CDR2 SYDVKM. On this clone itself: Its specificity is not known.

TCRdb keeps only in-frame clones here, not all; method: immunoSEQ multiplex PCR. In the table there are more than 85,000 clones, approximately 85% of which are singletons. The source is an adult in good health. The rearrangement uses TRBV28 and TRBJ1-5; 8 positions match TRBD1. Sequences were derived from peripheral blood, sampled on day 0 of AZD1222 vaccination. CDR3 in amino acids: CASRPGQAGNQPQHF. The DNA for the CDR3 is TGTGCCAGCAGACCGGGACAGGCGGGCAATCAGCCCCAGCATTTT.